Below are 7 T cell receptor beta chains sequenced from a single sample in a study of blood T cell repertoires in COVID-19. Profiling relied on immunoSEQ multiplex PCR, and the TCRdb table lists in-frame clones only, not all of them. This sample has fewer than 300,000 clones, with 81% found just once. The specimen sequenced was peripheral blood. These TCRs come from a woman in her sixties with active or convalescent COVID-19.

This clone has just a few counts. V is TRBV3-1 (or the pseudogene TRBV3-2) and J is TRBJ2-2; D is possibly TRBD1 (6 bases). CDR1 and CDR2 from the germline V gene are LGHDT and YNNKEL (reference sequence). Trimming took off 3 bases at V and 6 bases at J, with 11 bases between the two ends. CDR3 length equals 14 residues. The CDR3 nucleotides are TGTGCCAGCAGCCACCCCGGGACATCCGGGGAGCTGTTTTTT. Protein: CASSHPGTSGELFF.

The chain joins TRBV19 to TRBJ1-5, with D possibly matching TRBD1 (6 bases). The germline V gene encodes CDR1 LNHDA and CDR2 SQIVND (reference sequence). The CDR3 runs to 14 residues. V dropped 5 bases and J dropped 4 bases, with 12 bases sitting between them. Here the CDR3 DNA reads TGTGCCAGTAGTTTCGGGACACGAAATCAGCCCCAGCATTTT. Translated, it gives CASSFGTRNQPQHF.

The V and J genes are TRBV9 and TRBJ1-3, with 9 bases that match TRBD1. Germline CDR1 reads SGDLS; CDR2 reads YYNGEE. Germline trimming cut 4 bases from V and 3 bases from J; bases unmatched to any gene: 8. The CDR3 length is 16 residues. The DNA for the CDR3 is TGTGCCAGCAGCACGTCCCGGGACAGGGTTGGAAACACCATATATTTT. It is translated as CASSTSRDRVGNTIYF.

The CDR3 protein is CASSSGQGYYGYTF. The CDR3 DNA is TGTGCCAGCAGTTCGGGACAGGGTTACTATGGCTACACCTTC. The chain employs TRBV6-5 and TRBJ1-2; the match to TRBD1 covers 9 bases. The trim removed 4 bases at V and 3 bases at J, leaving 3 bases unmatched. The CDR3 length is 14 residues. CDR1 is MNHEY, CDR2 SVGAGI, per germline.

The chain carries TRBV4-3 and TRBJ2-7, with 7 bases identical to TRBD1. V shed 4 bases and J 2 bases; nucleotides not matched to a gene: 2. The CDR3 loop spans 13 amino acids. The germline gives CDR1 LGHNA, CDR2 YSLEER. The CDR3 region is CASSPDRAYEQYF. CDR3 DNA sequence: TGCGCCAGCAGCCCAGACAGGGCCTACGAGCAGTACTTC.

This sequence joins TRBV9 and TRBJ2-5, with D perhaps matching TRBD2 (6 bases). Germline V lookup: CDR1 SGDLS, CDR2 YYNGEE. This CDR3 is 17 amino acids long. Trimming left V 0 bases short and J 4 bases short, with 19 bases between. For the CDR3, the DNA is TGTGCCAGCAGCGTAGCCGCCGCGGGGCACCGAGGAGAGACCCAGTACTTC. It yields the protein CASSVAAAGHRGETQYF.

The chain has TRBV20-1 and TRBJ1-6, with D unresolved. The CDR3 is 13 amino acids. In germline, CDR1 is DFQATT, CDR2 SNEGSKA (reference sequence). Trimming removed 3 bases at V and 5 bases at J, with 8 bases between. The CDR3: CSASPQNNSPLHF. CDR3 nucleotides: TGCAGTGCTAGTCCCCAGAATAATTCACCCCTCCACTTT.